This T cell receptor beta chain is from a study of beta chain features in type 1 diabetes. This CDR3 is built from 14 residues. With V trimmed by 5 bases and J by 3 bases, 5 bases remained unmatched. Germline V lookup: CDR1 SNHLY, CDR2 FYNNEI. The investigators reverse transcribed all of the isolated RNA, so they sequenced expressed TCRB transcripts. Here immunoSEQ multiplex PCR was the method, and the copy in TCRdb shows in-frame clones only, minus some. The repertoire holds fewer than 550,000 clones, with roughly 10% as singletons. The sequencing sample was made of naive CD4+ T cells from blood. The chain is built from TRBV2 and TRBJ2-7; 9 positions agree with TRBD1. This clonotype was sampled from a woman younger than 35 in good health. The CDR3 is CASSLPGQGYEQYF. CDR3 nucleotide sequence: TGTGCCAGCAGTCTACCGGGACAGGGCTACGAGCAGTACTTC.